These 2 T cell receptor beta chains were all obtained from the same sample, sequenced in a study of T-cell memory formation after mild COVID-19 (dated by TCRdb to the early 2020s). The receptor library was made with 5' RACE. For sequencing, an Illumina NovaSeq 6000 was employed. TCRdb reprocessing: public reads trimmed at Q25 with fastp, clones called with MiXCR, in-frame beta chains kept. Rows with a matching CDR3 protein are joined into one entry that keeps the most common DNA and genes. This sample holds about 340,000 distinct CDR3 sequences; 10% to 15% were observed only once. The ten largest make up about 22% of the sample. Source material: PBMCs or a T cell subset sorted from them (not recorded which). All receptors derive from a young man who had mild COVID-19 (a few samples of this study predate the infection). The sample titles of this study are shuffled in the database, so cell type and time point are left out; the donor was told from shared clones.

This clonotype was recorded at least ten times. The genes are TRBV4-1 and TRBJ2-4; TRBD2 might be the D (5 bases). Trimming stripped 2 bases from V and 7 bases from J, with 24 bases between. Germline CDR1 and CDR2: MGHRA and YSYEKL. This CDR3 comprises 18 residues. The CDR3 sequence: CASSQPGRALSIMNIQYF. The CDR3 DNA follows: TGCGCCAGCAGCCAACCGGGGAGAGCTTTGTCGATTATGAACATTCAGTACTTC.

This clonotype was recorded a few times. The rearrangement links TRBV7-3 to TRBJ1-1, with TRBD1 matching 7 bases. The CDR3 extends over 17 amino acids. Germline V gene lookup returns CDR1 SGHTA and CDR2 FQGTGA. Germline trimming cut 2 bases from V and 4 bases from J; bases unmatched to any gene: 13. CDR3 nucleotides: TGTGCCAGCAGCTTACACAGGGGAGTTGGGAGCGGCACTGAAGCTTTCTTT. Translation: CASSLHRGVGSGTEAFF. Supplemented by reference TRBV7-3 and TRBJ1-1, the full variable domain reads GAGVSQTPSNKVTEKGKYVELRCDPISGHTALYWYRQSLGQGPEFLIYFQGTGAADDSGLPNDRFFAVRPEGSVSTLKIQRTERGDSAVYLCASSLHRGVGSGTEAFFGQGTRLTVV.